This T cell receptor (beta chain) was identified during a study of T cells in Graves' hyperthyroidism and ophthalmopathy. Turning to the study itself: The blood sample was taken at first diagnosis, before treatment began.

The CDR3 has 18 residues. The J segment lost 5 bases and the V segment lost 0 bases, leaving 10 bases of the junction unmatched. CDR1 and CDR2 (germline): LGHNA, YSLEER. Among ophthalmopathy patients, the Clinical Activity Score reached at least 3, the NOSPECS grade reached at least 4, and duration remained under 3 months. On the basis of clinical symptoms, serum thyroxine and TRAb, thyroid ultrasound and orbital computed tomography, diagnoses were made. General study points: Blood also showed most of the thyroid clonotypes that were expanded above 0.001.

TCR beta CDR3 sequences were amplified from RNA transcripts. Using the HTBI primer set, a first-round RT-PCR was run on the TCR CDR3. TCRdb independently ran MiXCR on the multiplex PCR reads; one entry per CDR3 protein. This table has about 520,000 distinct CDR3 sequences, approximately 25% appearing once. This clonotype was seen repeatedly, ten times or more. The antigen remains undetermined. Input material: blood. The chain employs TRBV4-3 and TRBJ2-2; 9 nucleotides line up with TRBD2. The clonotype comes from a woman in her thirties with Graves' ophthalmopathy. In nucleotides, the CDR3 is TGCGCCAGCAGCCAAGAGTGGCTAGCGGGGAGTGGGACCGGGGAGCTGTTTTTT. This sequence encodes CASSQEWLAGSGTGELFF.